A selection of T cell receptor beta chains follows, all from one sample in a study of cytomegalovirus exposure and HLA in healthy donors. This table comes from immunoSEQ multiplex PCR, and its TCRdb copy is limited to in-frame clones, with some not included. The table shows roughly 150,000 clones, with around nine tenths occurring only once. Material for sequencing was PBMCs. Receptors were obtained from a man aged 18 to 30 in good health and CMV-seropositive. Each CDR3 is given with its conserved first and last residue. The D gene is left open where the match is weak. The size of a clone is reported for some rows only, either as once, few or many, or as a class for expanded clones.

CDR3aa	CDR3nt	abundance	d_gene	j_gene	v_gene
CASSIDRAHRGEQYF	TGTGCCAGTAGTATAGACAGGGCCCACAGGGGCGAGCAGTACTTC	NA	TRBD1	TRBJ2-7	TRBV19
CASSGTSGRAYEQYF	TGTGCCAGCAGTGGGACTAGCGGGAGGGCCTACGAGCAGTACTTC	once	TRBD2	TRBJ2-7	TRBV6-5
CASSRDISGNTIYF	TGTGCCAGCAGCCGAGACATCTCTGGAAACACCATATATTTT	NA	NA	TRBJ1-3	TRBV5-6
CASSQPGSMNTEAFF	TGCGCCAGCAGCCAACCGGGGTCCATGAACACTGAAGCTTTCTTT	NA	NA	TRBJ1-1	TRBV4-1
CATSRELLVYGYTF	TGTGCCACCAGCAGAGAACTCCTCGTCTATGGCTACACCTTC	NA	NA	TRBJ1-2	TRBV15
CASRGQGDQPQHF	TGTGCCAGCAGGGGACAGGGGGATCAGCCCCAGCATTTT	NA	TRBD1	TRBJ1-5	TRBV28
CASSALGLQYF	TGTGCCAGCAGCGCCCTCGGACTGCAGTACTTC	few	NA	TRBJ2-7	TRBV25-1
CSVGWTVKSEAFF	TGCAGCGTTGGGTGGACAGTTAAATCTGAAGCTTTCTTT	NA	NA	TRBJ1-1	TRBV29-1
CASSPWSGETNEQFF	TGTGCCAGCAGCCCCTGGTCAGGGGAGACGAATGAGCAGTTCTTC	once	NA	TRBJ2-1	TRBV7-8
CASSPRGITGELFF	TGTGCCAGCAGCCCCAGAGGGATCACCGGGGAGCTGTTTTTT	NA	NA	TRBJ2-2	TRBV7-9
CATSRDKGHSGNTIYF	TGTGCCACCAGCAGAGATAAGGGGCACAGTGGAAACACCATATATTTT	NA	NA	TRBJ1-3	TRBV15
CASSLMGAVEQYF	TGTGCCAGCAGTTTAATGGGGGCTGTAGAGCAGTACTTC	NA	NA	TRBJ2-7	TRBV27
CASSPLGGRADEQFF	TGCGCCAGCAGCCCCTTAGGAGGGAGGGCCGATGAGCAGTTCTTC	NA	TRBD2	TRBJ2-1	TRBV5-1
CASSQVTAGGEAFF	TGCGCCAGCAGCCAAGTAACGGCAGGGGGTGAAGCTTTCTTT	NA	TRBD1	TRBJ1-1	TRBV4-1
CASSGPADGGTTYNEQFF	TGTGCCAGCAGTGGGCCGGCGGACGGCGGGACCACCTACAATGAGCAGTTCTTC	NA	NA	TRBJ2-1	TRBV2
CASKEGAGETQYF	TGTGCCAGTAAGGAGGGGGCAGGGGAGACCCAGTACTTC	NA	NA	TRBJ2-5	TRBV19
CSATTGPEQYF	TGCAGTGCTACGACAGGACCAGAGCAGTACTTC	NA	NA	TRBJ2-7	TRBV20-1
CASSLWGDRGNTEAFF	TGCGCCAGCAGCTTGTGGGGGGACAGGGGGAACACTGAAGCTTTCTTT	NA	TRBD1	TRBJ1-1	TRBV5-1
CASSPVRHEKLFF	TGTGCCAGCTCACCAGTCAGGCATGAAAAACTGTTTTTT	NA	NA	TRBJ1-4	TRBV18
CASSPPRIAVADTQYF	TGTGCCAGCTCACCACCCCGGATAGCGGTGGCAGATACGCAGTATTTT	NA	NA	TRBJ2-3	TRBV18
CASSSTGTGGEQYF	TGTGCCAGCAGCTCTACCGGAACAGGGGGCGAGCAGTACTTC	NA	TRBD1	TRBJ2-7	TRBV7-9
CATSSGTRSADEQFF	TGTGCCACCAGCAGCGGGACTAGAAGTGCGGATGAGCAGTTCTTC	NA	TRBD2	TRBJ2-1	TRBV15
CASTRNTEAFF	TGTGCGAGCACGAGGAACACTGAAGCTTTCTTT	NA	NA	TRBJ1-1	TRBV7-9
CASSGQGNTGELFF	TGTGCCAGCAGCGGACAGGGAAACACCGGGGAGCTGTTTTTT	NA	TRBD1	TRBJ2-2	TRBV25-1
CATTGTGGTGANVLTF	TGTGCCACCACCGGGACAGGGGGAACAGGGGCCAACGTCCTGACTTTC	NA	TRBD1	TRBJ2-6	TRBV10-3
CASSLGQGTGYTF	TGTGCCAGCAGTTTGGGACAGGGAACTGGCTACACCTTC	NA	TRBD1	TRBJ1-2	TRBV28
CASSGRGVTEAFF	TGTGCCAGCAGCGGCAGGGGGGTGACTGAAGCTTTCTTT	NA	TRBD1	TRBJ1-1	TRBV7-2
CASSMVLGLAYEQYF	TGTGCCAGTAGTATGGTTCTCGGACTGGCCTACGAGCAGTACTTC	NA	NA	TRBJ2-7	TRBV19
CASSLAAGYTDTQYF	TGTGCCAGCAGCTTAGCCGCGGGATACACAGATACGCAGTATTTT	NA	NA	TRBJ2-3	TRBV7-8
CAISSSGRYNEQFF	TGTGCCATCAGTTCAAGCGGGAGATACAATGAGCAGTTCTTC	NA	TRBD2	TRBJ2-1	TRBV10-3
CASSLQGGPYEQYF	TGTGCCAGCAGCTTACAGGGAGGGCCCTACGAGCAGTACTTC	NA	TRBD2	TRBJ2-7	TRBV7-9
CASSWDIGEGYTF	TGTGCCAGCAGCTGGGACATAGGAGAAGGCTACACCTTC	NA	NA	TRBJ1-2	TRBV5-4
CSARGYTQYF	TGCAGTGCTAGGGGCTATACGCAGTATTTT	NA	NA	TRBJ2-3	TRBV20-1
CASRAGQPNTEAFF	TGTGCCAGCCGCGCAGGGCAACCAAACACTGAAGCTTTCTTT	NA	NA	TRBJ1-1	TRBV2
CASSRTGKTPTSPNEQFF	TGTGCCAGCAGTCGGACAGGGAAGACCCCTACTAGTCCCAATGAGCAGTTCTTC	NA	TRBD1	TRBJ2-1	TRBV25-1
CASSSAGGPNEQFF	TGTGCCAGCAGCTCAGCGGGAGGGCCTAATGAGCAGTTCTTC	NA	TRBD2	TRBJ2-1	TRBV5-4
CASSSSGRGKNEQFF	TGTGCCAGCAGCTCCAGCGGGAGGGGTAAGAATGAGCAGTTCTTC	NA	TRBD2	TRBJ2-1	TRBV6-5
CASSLGSSPDTQYF	TGTGCCAGCAGCTTAGGTAGCTCTCCCGATACGCAGTATTTT	NA	NA	TRBJ2-3	TRBV7-9
CASSVGRLAGGDEQYF	TGTGCCAGCAGCGTAGGTAGACTAGCGGGAGGTGACGAGCAGTACTTC	NA	TRBD2	TRBJ2-7	TRBV9
CASREGTASGNTIYF	TGTGCCAGCAGGGAAGGGACAGCCTCTGGAAACACCATATATTTT	NA	TRBD1	TRBJ1-3	TRBV28